This is a list of T cell receptor beta chains from one sample in a study of cytomegalovirus exposure and HLA in healthy donors. Data came from immunoSEQ multiplex PCR; TCRdb stores just in-frame clones and leaves some out. The table includes about 110,000 clones, around 75% detected once. The specimen sequenced was PBMCs. These receptors all stem from a man aged 40-49 years in good health and CMV-seronegative. Each CDR3 is given with its conserved first and last residue. Each record gives: CDR3 protein, CDR3 DNA, CDR3 length, V gene, J gene, clone size, D gene. A D gene is named only where the DNA matches it firmly. Size tells how often a clone was seen (once, few, many) or the class of an expanded clone, and some rows leave it out.

CDR3aa: CASSDTSRGTEAFF
CDR3nt: TGTGCCAGCAGTGACACGAGCCGGGGCACTGAAGCTTTCTTT
len: 14
v_gene: TRBV6-4
j_gene: TRBJ1-1
abundance: .
d_gene: .

CDR3aa: CASTDSQGTEAFF
CDR3nt: TGCGCCAGCACCGATTCCCAGGGCACTGAAGCTTTCTTT
len: 13
v_gene: TRBV10-1
j_gene: TRBJ1-1
abundance: .
d_gene: .

CDR3aa: CASSQDSPTGRAGQPQHF
CDR3nt: TGCGCCAGCAGCCAAGATTCCCCGACAGGGCGGGCCGGTCAGCCCCAGCATTTT
len: 18
v_gene: TRBV4-1
j_gene: TRBJ1-5
abundance: .
d_gene: TRBD1

CDR3aa: CASTPRSTISYEQYF
CDR3nt: TGTGCCAGCACCCCCCGGAGCACTATTTCCTACGAGCAGTACTTC
len: 15
v_gene: TRBV11-2
j_gene: TRBJ2-7
abundance: few
d_gene: .

CDR3aa: CASLRTGTYEQYF
CDR3nt: TGTGCCAGCCTTCGAACGGGAACCTACGAGCAGTACTTC
len: 13
v_gene: TRBV14
j_gene: TRBJ2-7
abundance: few
d_gene: .

CDR3aa: CASSLNVWTVTDTQYF
CDR3nt: TGTGCCAGCAGCTTAAATGTCTGGACAGTCACAGATACGCAGTATTTT
len: 16
v_gene: TRBV7-6
j_gene: TRBJ2-3
abundance: .
d_gene: .

CDR3aa: CASSSNAGTGSSPLHF
CDR3nt: TGTGCCAGCAGCTCCAACGCCGGGACAGGCAGTTCACCCCTCCACTTT
len: 16
v_gene: TRBV7-9
j_gene: TRBJ1-6
abundance: .
d_gene: TRBD1

CDR3aa: CAWSPYLGAPLHF
CDR3nt: TGTGCCTGGAGTCCTTATCTCGGGGCACCCCTCCACTTT
len: 13
v_gene: TRBV30
j_gene: TRBJ1-6
abundance: few
d_gene: .

CDR3aa: CASSLAAGNPSYEQYF
CDR3nt: TGTGCCAGCAGCTTAGCGGCGGGGAACCCTTCCTACGAGCAGTACTTC
len: 16
v_gene: TRBV7-6
j_gene: TRBJ2-7
abundance: .
d_gene: .

CDR3aa: CASSAQGLESPLHF
CDR3nt: TGTGCCAGCAGTGCGCAGGGACTTGAATCCCCCCTCCACTTT
len: 14
v_gene: TRBV6-5
j_gene: TRBJ1-6
abundance: .
d_gene: .

CDR3aa: CASSRPSVTSYEQYF
CDR3nt: TGTGCCAGCTCACGTCCTAGCGTAACCTCCTACGAGCAGTACTTC
len: 15
v_gene: TRBV18
j_gene: TRBJ2-7
abundance: .
d_gene: .